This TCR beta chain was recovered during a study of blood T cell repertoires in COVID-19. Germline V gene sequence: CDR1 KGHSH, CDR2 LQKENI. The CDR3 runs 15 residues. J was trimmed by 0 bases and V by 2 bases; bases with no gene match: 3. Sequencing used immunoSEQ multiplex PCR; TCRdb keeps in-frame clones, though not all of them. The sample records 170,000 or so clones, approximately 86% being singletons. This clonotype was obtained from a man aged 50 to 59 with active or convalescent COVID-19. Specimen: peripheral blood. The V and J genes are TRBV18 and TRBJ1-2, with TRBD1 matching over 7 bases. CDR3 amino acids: CASSPDRAANYGYTF. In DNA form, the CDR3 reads TGTGCCAGCTCACCAGACAGGGCCGCTAACTATGGCTACACCTTC.